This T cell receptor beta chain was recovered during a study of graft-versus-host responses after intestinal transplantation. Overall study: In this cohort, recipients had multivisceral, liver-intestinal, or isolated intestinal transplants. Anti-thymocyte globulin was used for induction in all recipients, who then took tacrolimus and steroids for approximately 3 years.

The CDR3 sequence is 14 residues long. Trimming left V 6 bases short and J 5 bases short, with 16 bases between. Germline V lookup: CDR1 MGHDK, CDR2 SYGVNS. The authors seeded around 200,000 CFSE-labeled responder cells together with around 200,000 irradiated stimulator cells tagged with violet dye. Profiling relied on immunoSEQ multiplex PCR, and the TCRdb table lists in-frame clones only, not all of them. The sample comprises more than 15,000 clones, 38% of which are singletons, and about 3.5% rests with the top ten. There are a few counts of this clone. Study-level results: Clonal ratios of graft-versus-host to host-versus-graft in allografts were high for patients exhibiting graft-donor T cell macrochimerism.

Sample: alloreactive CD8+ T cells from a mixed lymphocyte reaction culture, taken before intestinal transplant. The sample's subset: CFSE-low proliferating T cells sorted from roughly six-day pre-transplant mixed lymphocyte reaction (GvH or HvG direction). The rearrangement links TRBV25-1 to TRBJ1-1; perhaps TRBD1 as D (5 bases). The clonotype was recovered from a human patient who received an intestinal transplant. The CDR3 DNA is TGTGCCAGCAGCTCGGGGGGTTGGGGGACTGAAGCTTTCTTT. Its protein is CASSSGGWGTEAFF.